This T cell receptor (beta chain) comes out of a study of blood T cell repertoires in COVID-19. Across the whole study: The cDNA or gDNA used as material had been derived from T cells, B-cell-depleted T cells, or PBMCs.

V gave up 2 bases and J gave up 5 bases, with 19 bases separating them. The CDR3 runs 16 residues. Looked up from germline, CDR1 is MNHEY and CDR2 is SMNVEV (reference sequence). Per the original methods: Estimated nucleated cell counts came from reference gene primer amplification. The method was immunoSEQ multiplex PCR; TCRdb's version includes in-frame clones alone and lacks a portion of them. Clone size and V and J calls were adopted from that table, with D and trimming inferred from the DNA. The sample records roughly 170,000 clones, 83% being singletons. The age range of participants was about 18 to 95 years, with residence in about two dozen US areas. Symptom resolution, clearance, or two negative PCRs marked donors in Cohort 3 as recovered.

The sequencing sample was made of PBMCs or T cells enriched from blood (not recorded which). J is TRBJ2-7 and V is TRBV27, with D tentatively TRBD2 (6 bases). This TCR derives from a woman in her forties or fifties who had recovered from COVID-19. CDR3 nucleotides: TGTGCCAGCAGTTTAGGAGCGGGCCGGCGAGGAAACGAGCAGTACGTC. The encoded protein is CASSLGAGRRGNEQYV.